This is a list of T cell receptor beta chains from one sample in a study of CD8 T cells in Susac syndrome. Each CDR3 protein is one row after TCRdb ran MiXCR on the immunoSEQ multiplex PCR reads. Of 55,000 to 85,000 distinct CDR3 sequences in the sample, roughly 95% are singletons; the top ten hold approximately 0.11%. The material sequenced was CD4+ T cells from PBMCs. The receptors were sampled from a human donor with multiple sclerosis. CDR3s include the opening cysteine and the closing phenylalanine or tryptophan. The D gene is left open where the match is weak. The size entry is marked missing in some rows and otherwise reads once, few, many or a size class.

d_call,j_call,v_call,clone_size,cdr3_aa,cdr3_nt
-,TRBJ1-2,TRBV6-5,-,CASSRVNYGYTF,TGTGCCAGCTCCCGCGTTAACTATGGCTACACCTTC
-,TRBJ2-2,TRBV5-1,-,CASSLFAGPNTGELFF,TGCGCCAGCAGCTTGTTCGCGGGACCGAACACCGGGGAGCTGTTTTTT
TRBD2,TRBJ2-5,TRBV5-6,-,CASSLAGVETQYF,TGTGCCAGCAGCCTAGCGGGGGTAGAGACCCAGTACTTC
-,TRBJ1-1,TRBV5-1,-,CASSRSRETEAFF,TGCGCCAGCAGCCGATCTCGGGAGACTGAAGCTTTCTTT
TRBD2,TRBJ2-5,TRBV29-1,-,CSVGTSVQETQYF,TGCAGCGTAGGTACTAGCGTACAAGAGACCCAGTACTTC
TRBD2,TRBJ2-5,TRBV12-3/TRBV12-4,once,CASSLSTGGWETQYF,TGTGCCAGCAGTTTATCGACGGGGGGGTGGGAGACCCAGTACTTC
-,TRBJ2-7,TRBV12-3/TRBV12-4,-,CASSLATRREQYF,TGTGCCAGCAGTTTAGCCACCCGGCGGGAGCAGTACTTC
TRBD1,TRBJ1-1,TRBV12-3/TRBV12-4,-,CASSGGQGGMNTEAFF,TGTGCCAGCAGTGGAGGACAGGGGGGAATGAACACTGAAGCTTTCTTT
-,TRBJ2-1,TRBV11-1,-,CASSLGRLSSYNEQFF,TGTGCCAGCAGCTTGGGTCGATTGAGCTCCTACAATGAGCAGTTCTTC
-,TRBJ1-1,TRBV2,-,CASSEITEAFF,TGTGCCAGCAGTGAAATCACTGAAGCTTTCTTT
-,TRBJ2-6,TRBV20-1,-,CSAANPSGANVLTF,TGCAGTGCCGCAAACCCCTCTGGGGCCAACGTCCTGACTTTC
TRBD1,TRBJ1-6,TRBV3-1,-,CASSLSVGGQGHSPLHF,TGTGCCAGCAGCCTAAGCGTAGGGGGACAGGGGCATTCACCCCTCCACTTT
TRBD1,TRBJ1-6,TRBV4-1,once,CASSQGQGKTYNSPLHF,TGCGCCAGCAGCCAAGGACAGGGAAAGACCTATAATTCACCCCTCCACTTT
-,TRBJ1-5,TRBV6-5,-,CATRRGSSDQPQHF,TGTGCCACGAGGAGGGGGTCGTCGGATCAGCCCCAGCATTTT
-,TRBJ2-2,TRBV25-1,-,CASSESGALNTGELFF,TGTGCCAGCAGTGAATCAGGGGCCCTGAACACCGGGGAGCTGTTTTTT
-,TRBJ2-1,TRBV29-1,-,CSVGGPYSEQFF,TGCAGCGTTGGAGGCCCCTACAGTGAGCAGTTCTTC
-,TRBJ2-7,TRBV7-2,-,CASSLVSSPSSYEQYF,TGTGCCAGCAGCTTAGTGAGCAGCCCGAGCTCCTACGAGCAGTACTTC
-,TRBJ2-7,TRBV7-9,-,CASSVEYEQYF,TGTGCCAGCAGCGTAGAGTACGAGCAGTACTTC
TRBD1,TRBJ1-1,TRBV3-1,-,CASTPGQENTEAFF,TGTGCCAGCACCCCCGGACAGGAAAACACTGAAGCTTTCTTT
TRBD1,TRBJ1-2,TRBV7-8,-,CASSTGQGAYGYTF,TGTGCCAGCAGCACCGGACAGGGCGCCTATGGCTACACCTTC
-,TRBJ2-7,TRBV7-2,-,CASSSKGSGAYEQYF,TGTGCCAGCAGCTCCAAGGGTAGTGGGGCCTACGAGCAGTACTTC
-,TRBJ1-2,TRBV7-9,once,CASSLPTGPPDSIYGYTF,TGTGCCAGCAGCTTACCGACAGGCCCGCCCGACTCTATCTATGGCTACACCTTC
-,TRBJ1-6,TRBV7-9,-,CASSLGGIRVWSPLHF,TGTGCCAGCAGCTTAGGCGGCATTCGGGTATGGTCACCCCTCCACTTT
TRBD1,TRBJ1-2,TRBV5-1,-,CASSLSGTGIKKDGYTF,TGCGCCAGCAGCTTATCCGGGACAGGGATAAAGAAGGATGGCTACACCTTC
TRBD2,TRBJ2-3,TRBV20-1,few,CSAQPGLAGLDTQYF,TGCAGTGCCCAACCGGGACTAGCGGGGTTAGATACGCAGTATTTT
-,TRBJ1-1,TRBV5-1,once,CASSLGRLGTEAFF,TGCGCCAGCAGCCTCGGGCGGTTGGGCACTGAAGCTTTCTTT
-,TRBJ1-1,TRBV7-9,once,CASTTVNTEAFF,TGTGCCAGTACGACAGTGAACACTGAAGCTTTCTTT
-,TRBJ1-5,TRBV5-1,-,CASSLEGQPQHF,TGCGCCAGCAGCTTAGAAGGTCAGCCCCAGCATTTT
-,TRBJ1-5,TRBV19,few,CASSPDSSPGQPQHF,TGTGCCAGTAGTCCGGACAGCTCCCCGGGGCAGCCCCAGCATTTT
-,TRBJ2-3,TRBV29-1,-,CSVEAGRGSQGTQYF,TGCAGCGTTGAAGCGGGTCGTGGCTCCCAGGGGACGCAGTATTTT
-,TRBJ1-5,TRBV24-1,-,CATSDEQGNQPQHF,TGTGCCACCAGTGATGAACAGGGCAATCAGCCCCAGCATTTT
-,TRBJ1-1,TRBV7-3,-,CASSLRMNTEAFF,TGTGCCAGCAGCTTACGGATGAACACTGAAGCTTTCTTT
TRBD1,TRBJ2-7,TRBV29-1,-,CSVGGNRGGDEQYF,TGCAGCGTTGGGGGGAACAGAGGGGGCGACGAGCAGTACTTC
-,TRBJ1-2,TRBV3-1,once,CASSQDHSPRNYGYTF,TGTGCCAGCAGCCAAGATCATTCCCCGCGGAACTATGGCTACACCTTC
TRBD1,TRBJ1-5,TRBV7-2,-,CASSSQTGSNQPQHF,TGTGCCAGCAGCTCACAGACAGGGAGCAATCAGCCCCAGCATTTT
-,TRBJ1-5,TRBV7-2,-,CASSEGGGNWQPQHF,TGTGCCAGCAGCGAAGGGGGGGGGAACTGGCAGCCCCAGCATTTT
-,TRBJ2-7,TRBV7-9,-,CASGGQVYEQYF,TGTGCCAGCGGGGGTCAGGTCTACGAGCAGTACTTC
TRBD1,TRBJ1-2,TRBV19,once,CASSMELRGRRAGYTF,TGTGCCAGTAGTATGGAGCTGAGGGGGCGACGTGCTGGCTACACCTTC
-,TRBJ2-7,TRBV6-2/TRBV6-3,-,CASSESSLSGLPQVPEQYF,TGTGCCAGCAGCGAAAGTTCCCTTTCCGGGCTACCGCAAGTGCCCGAGCAGTACTTC
TRBD1,TRBJ2-2,TRBV29-1,-,CSVNQQGLSGELFF,TGCAGCGTCAATCAACAGGGGTTGAGCGGGGAGCTGTTTTTT
-,TRBJ1-1,TRBV2,-,CASSAYTEAFF,TGTGCCAGCAGTGCCTACACTGAAGCTTTCTTT
-,TRBJ1-1,TRBV6-5,-,CASRPSGSEGTEAFF,TGTGCCAGCAGACCTTCAGGGTCAGAGGGGACTGAAGCTTTCTTT
TRBD1,TRBJ2-6,TRBV7-2,-,CATRDRVVPGANVLTF,TGTGCCACCCGGGACAGGGTAGTACCTGGGGCCAACGTCCTGACTTTC
-,TRBJ2-3,TRBV20-1,-,CSAREQGRVFRDTQYF,TGCAGTGCTAGAGAGCAGGGTAGAGTTTTTAGAGATACGCAGTATTTT
-,TRBJ2-3,TRBV27,-,CASRISDSTDTQYF,TGTGCCAGCAGAATTTCGGACAGCACAGATACGCAGTATTTT
TRBD1,TRBJ1-2,TRBV29-1,-,CSVVTGGDYGYTF,TGCAGCGTTGTAACAGGGGGAGACTATGGCTACACCTTC
TRBD1,TRBJ2-1,TRBV6-1,-,CASSDIFDREINEQFF,TGTGCCAGCAGTGATATATTCGACAGGGAAATTAATGAGCAGTTCTTC
-,TRBJ2-2,TRBV12-3/TRBV12-4,-,CASSPGQPGELFF,TGTGCCAGCAGCCCAGGACAGCCCGGGGAGCTGTTTTTT
-,TRBJ2-1,TRBV12-3/TRBV12-4,-,CASSFYSGAYNEQFF,TGTGCCAGCAGTTTTTACTCTGGGGCCTACAATGAGCAGTTCTTC